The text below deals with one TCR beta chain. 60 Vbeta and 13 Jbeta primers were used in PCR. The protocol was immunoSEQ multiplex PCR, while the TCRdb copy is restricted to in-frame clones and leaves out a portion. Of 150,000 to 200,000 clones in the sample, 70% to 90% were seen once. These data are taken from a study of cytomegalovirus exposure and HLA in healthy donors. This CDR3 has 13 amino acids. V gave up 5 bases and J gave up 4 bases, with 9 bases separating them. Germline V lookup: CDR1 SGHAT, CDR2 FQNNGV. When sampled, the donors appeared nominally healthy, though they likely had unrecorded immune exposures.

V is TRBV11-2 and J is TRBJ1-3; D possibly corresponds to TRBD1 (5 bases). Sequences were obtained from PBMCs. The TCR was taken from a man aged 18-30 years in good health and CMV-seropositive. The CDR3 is CASSGHIGNTIYF. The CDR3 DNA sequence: TGTGCCAGCAGCGGACATATCGGAAACACCATATATTTT.